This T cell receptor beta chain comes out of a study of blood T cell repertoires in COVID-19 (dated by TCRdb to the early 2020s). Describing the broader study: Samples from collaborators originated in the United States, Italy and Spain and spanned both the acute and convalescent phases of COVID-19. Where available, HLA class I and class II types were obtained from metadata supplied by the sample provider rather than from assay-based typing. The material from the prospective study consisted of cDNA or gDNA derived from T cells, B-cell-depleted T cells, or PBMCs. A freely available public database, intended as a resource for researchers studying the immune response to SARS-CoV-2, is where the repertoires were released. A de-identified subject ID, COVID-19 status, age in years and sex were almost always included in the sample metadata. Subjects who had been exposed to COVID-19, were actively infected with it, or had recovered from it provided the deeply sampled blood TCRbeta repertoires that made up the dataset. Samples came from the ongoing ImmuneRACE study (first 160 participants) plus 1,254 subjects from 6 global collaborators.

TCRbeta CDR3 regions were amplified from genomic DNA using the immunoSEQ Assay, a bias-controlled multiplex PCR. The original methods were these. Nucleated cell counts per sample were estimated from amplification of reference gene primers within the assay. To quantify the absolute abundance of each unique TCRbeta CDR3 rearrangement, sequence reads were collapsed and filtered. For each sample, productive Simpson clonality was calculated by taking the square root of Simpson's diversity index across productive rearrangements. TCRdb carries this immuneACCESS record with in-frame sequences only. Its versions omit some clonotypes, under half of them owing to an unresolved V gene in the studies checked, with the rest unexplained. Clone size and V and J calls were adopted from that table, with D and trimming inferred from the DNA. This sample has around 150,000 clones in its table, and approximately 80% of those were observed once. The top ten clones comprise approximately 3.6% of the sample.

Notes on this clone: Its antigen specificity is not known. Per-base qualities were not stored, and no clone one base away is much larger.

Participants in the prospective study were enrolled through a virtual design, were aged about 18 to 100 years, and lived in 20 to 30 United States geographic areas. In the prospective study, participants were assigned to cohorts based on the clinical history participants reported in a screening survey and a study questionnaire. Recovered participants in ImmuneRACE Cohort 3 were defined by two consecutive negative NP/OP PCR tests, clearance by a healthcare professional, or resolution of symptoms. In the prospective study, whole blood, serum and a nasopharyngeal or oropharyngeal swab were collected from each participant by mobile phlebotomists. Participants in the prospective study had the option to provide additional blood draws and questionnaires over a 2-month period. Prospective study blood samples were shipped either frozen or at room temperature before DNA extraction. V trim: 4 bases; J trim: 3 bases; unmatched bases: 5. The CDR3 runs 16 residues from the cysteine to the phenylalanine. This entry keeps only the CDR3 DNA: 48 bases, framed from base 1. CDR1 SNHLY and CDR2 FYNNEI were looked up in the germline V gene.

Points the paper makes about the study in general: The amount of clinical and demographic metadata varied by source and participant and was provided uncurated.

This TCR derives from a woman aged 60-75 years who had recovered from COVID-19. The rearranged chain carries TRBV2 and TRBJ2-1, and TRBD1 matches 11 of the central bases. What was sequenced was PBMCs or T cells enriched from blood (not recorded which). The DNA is TGTGCCAGCAGTGCCGGGACAGGGGGAATCTACAATGAGCAGTTCTTC. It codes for CASSAGTGGIYNEQFF.